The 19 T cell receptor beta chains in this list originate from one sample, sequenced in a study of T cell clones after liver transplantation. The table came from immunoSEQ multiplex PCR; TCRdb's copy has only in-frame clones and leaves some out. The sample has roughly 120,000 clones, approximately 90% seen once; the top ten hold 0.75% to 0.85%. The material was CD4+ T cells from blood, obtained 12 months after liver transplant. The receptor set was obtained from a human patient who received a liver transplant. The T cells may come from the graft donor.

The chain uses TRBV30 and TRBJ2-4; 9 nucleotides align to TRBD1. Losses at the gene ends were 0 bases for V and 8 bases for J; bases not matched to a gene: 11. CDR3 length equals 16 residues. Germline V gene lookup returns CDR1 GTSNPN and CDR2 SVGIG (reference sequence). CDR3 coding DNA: TGTGCCTGGAGTGTAGGCCCCCGGGACAGGGTCTACATTCAGTACTTC. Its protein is CAWSVGPRDRVYIQYF.

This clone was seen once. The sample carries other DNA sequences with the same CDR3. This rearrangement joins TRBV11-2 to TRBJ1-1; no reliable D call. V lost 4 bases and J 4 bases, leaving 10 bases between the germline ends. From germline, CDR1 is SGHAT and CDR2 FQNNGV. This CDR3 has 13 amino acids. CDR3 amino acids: CASSSGRPTEAFF. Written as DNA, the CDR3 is TGTGCCAGCAGCTCCGGCCGTCCCACTGAAGCTTTCTTT.

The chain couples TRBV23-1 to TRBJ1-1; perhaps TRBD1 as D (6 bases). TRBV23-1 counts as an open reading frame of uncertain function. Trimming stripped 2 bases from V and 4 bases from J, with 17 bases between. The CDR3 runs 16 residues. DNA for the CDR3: TGCGCCAGCAGTCAAACGGGACATCTCACGGGCACTGAAGCTTTCTTT. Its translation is CASSQTGHLTGTEAFF.

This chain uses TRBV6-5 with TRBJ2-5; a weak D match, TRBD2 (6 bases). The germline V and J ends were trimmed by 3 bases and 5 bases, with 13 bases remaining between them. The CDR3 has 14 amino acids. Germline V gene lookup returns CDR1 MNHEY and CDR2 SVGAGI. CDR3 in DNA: TGTGCCAGCAGTTATGGGGGGAGTCGGGAGACCCAGTACTTC. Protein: CASSYGGSRETQYF.

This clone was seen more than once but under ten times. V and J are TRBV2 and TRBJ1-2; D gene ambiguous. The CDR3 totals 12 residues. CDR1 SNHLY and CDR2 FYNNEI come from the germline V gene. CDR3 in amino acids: CGEGTANYGYTF. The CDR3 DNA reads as TGTGGAGAGGGTACAGCTAACTATGGCTACACCTTC.

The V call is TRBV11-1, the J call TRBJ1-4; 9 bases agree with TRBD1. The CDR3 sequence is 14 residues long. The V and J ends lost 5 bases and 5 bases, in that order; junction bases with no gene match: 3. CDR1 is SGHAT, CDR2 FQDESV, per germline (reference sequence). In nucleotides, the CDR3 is TGTGCCAGCAGCCGGACAGGGGAAAATGAAAAACTGTTTTTT. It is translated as CASSRTGENEKLFF.

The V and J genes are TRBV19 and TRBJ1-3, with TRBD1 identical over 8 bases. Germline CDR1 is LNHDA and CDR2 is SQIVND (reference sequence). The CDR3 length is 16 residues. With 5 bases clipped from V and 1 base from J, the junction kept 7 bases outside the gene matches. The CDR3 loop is CASSPGTGFSGNTIYF. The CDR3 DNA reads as TGTGCCAGTAGTCCCGGGACAGGTTTTTCTGGAAACACCATATATTTT.

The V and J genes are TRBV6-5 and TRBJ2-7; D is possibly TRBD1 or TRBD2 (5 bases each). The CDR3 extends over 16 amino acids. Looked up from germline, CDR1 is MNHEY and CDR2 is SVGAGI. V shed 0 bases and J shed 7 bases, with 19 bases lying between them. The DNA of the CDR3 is TGTGCCAGCAGTTACTCTCTGGGGCTCAGCGGTCGGGAGCAGTACTTC. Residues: CASSYSLGLSGREQYF.

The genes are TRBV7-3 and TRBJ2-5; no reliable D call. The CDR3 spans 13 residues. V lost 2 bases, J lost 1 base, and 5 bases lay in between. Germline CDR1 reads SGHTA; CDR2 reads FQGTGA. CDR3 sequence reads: CASSLVAQETQYF. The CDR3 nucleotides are TGTGCCAGCAGCTTAGTGGCCCAAGAGACCCAGTACTTC.

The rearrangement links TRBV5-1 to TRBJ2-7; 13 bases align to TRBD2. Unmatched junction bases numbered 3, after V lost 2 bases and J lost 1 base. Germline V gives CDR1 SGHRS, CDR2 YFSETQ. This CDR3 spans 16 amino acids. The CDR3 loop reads CASSFGLAGVSYEQYF. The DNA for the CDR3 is TGCGCCAGCAGCTTCGGACTAGCGGGAGTTTCCTACGAGCAGTACTTC.

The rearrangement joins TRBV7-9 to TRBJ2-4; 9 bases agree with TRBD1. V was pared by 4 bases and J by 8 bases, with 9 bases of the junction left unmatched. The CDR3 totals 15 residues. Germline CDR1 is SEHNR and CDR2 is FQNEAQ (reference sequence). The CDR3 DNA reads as TGTGCCAGCAGCTCAACAGGGGGCGATTTTCACATTCAGTACTTC. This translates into CASSSTGGDFHIQYF.

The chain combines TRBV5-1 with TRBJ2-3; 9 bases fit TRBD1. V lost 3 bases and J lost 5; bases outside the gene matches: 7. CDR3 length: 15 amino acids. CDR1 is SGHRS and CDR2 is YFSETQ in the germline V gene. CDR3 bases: TGCGCCAGCAGCTCCGGGACAGGGATGGGAGATACGCAGTATTTT. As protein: CASSSGTGMGDTQYF.

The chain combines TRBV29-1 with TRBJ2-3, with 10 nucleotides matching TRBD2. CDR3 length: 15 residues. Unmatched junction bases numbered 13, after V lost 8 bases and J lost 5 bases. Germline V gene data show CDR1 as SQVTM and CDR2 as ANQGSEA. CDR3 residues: CSLRLGLASGDTQYF. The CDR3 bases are TGCAGCCTACGGTTGGGACTAGCGTCTGGAGATACGCAGTATTTT.

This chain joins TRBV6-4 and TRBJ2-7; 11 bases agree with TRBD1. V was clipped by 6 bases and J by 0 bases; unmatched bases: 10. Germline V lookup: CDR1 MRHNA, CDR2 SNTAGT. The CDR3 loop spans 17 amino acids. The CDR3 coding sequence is TGTGCCAGCAGGAGACCGGGACAGGGGGAAAGCTCCTACGAGCAGTACTTC. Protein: CASRRPGQGESSYEQYF.

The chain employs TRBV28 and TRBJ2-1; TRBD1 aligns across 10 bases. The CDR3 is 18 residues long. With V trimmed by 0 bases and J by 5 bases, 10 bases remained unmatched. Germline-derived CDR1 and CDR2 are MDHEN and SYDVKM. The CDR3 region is CASSLWTGGALANNEQFF. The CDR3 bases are TGTGCCAGCAGTTTATGGACAGGGGGCGCCCTGGCGAACAATGAGCAGTTCTTC.

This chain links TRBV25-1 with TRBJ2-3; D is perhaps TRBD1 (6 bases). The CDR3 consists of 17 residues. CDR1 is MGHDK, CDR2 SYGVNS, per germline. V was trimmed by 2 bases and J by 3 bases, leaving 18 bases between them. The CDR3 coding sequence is TGTGCCAGCAGTGAACCCCGAACAGGGTGGGGAACAGATACGCAGTATTTT. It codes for CASSEPRTGWGTDTQYF.

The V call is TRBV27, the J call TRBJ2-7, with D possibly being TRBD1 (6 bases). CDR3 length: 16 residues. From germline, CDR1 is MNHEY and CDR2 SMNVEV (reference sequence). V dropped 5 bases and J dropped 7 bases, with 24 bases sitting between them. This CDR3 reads CASSPAGEKRWGEQYF. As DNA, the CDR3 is TGTGCCAGCAGTCCCGCAGGGGAAAAACGGTGGGGGGAGCAGTACTTC.

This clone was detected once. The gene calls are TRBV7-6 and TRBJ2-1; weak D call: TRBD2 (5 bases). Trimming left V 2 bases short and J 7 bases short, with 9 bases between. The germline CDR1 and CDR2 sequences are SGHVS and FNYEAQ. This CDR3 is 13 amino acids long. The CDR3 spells CASSLSVANEQFF. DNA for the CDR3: TGTGCCAGCAGCTTATCCGTAGCGAATGAGCAGTTCTTC.

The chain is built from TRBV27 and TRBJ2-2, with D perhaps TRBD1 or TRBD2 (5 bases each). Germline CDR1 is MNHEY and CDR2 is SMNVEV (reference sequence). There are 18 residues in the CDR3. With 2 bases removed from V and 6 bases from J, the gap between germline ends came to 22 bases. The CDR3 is CASSLRQARAPRAGELFF. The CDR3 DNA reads TGTGCCAGCAGTTTAAGGCAGGCCAGGGCCCCGAGGGCCGGGGAGCTGTTTTTT.